A selection of T cell receptor beta chains follows, all from one sample in a study of T-cell reconstitution after alpha-beta-depleted transplantation in children. From the PCR reads, TCRdb called clonotypes with MiXCR, one entry per CDR3 protein. The sample lists approximately 390,000 distinct CDR3 sequences, 9.5% to 13% occurring once. This sample comprised PBMCs from the stem cell graft donor, obtained from the stem cell graft. The source is a human donor who donated a stem cell graft to a child with acute myeloid leukemia. Each CDR3 is given with its conserved first and last residue. D genes are given only for firm matches. Size is stated for part of the rows, as once, few or many counts, or as a class when the clone is expanded.

j_call: TRBJ2-6; v_call: TRBV19; clone_size: -; d_call: -; cdr3_aa: CASSLSGPGANVLTF; cdr3_nt: TGTGCCAGTAGCCTATCAGGGCCTGGGGCCAACGTCCTGACTTTC
j_call: TRBJ2-1; v_call: TRBV10-2; clone_size: -; d_call: -; cdr3_aa: CASRWGAGIRNEQFF; cdr3_nt: TGCGCCAGCAGATGGGGGGCAGGGATCCGCAATGAGCAGTTCTTC
j_call: TRBJ1-1; v_call: TRBV5-1; clone_size: -; d_call: -; cdr3_aa: CASSSRETEAFF; cdr3_nt: TGCGCCAGCAGCTCGCGTGAAACTGAAGCTTTCTTT
j_call: TRBJ2-2; v_call: TRBV12-3/TRBV12-4; clone_size: -; d_call: -; cdr3_aa: CASSFGMGRSNTGDLFF; cdr3_nt: TGTGCCAGCAGTTTCGGCATGGGCAGATCGAACACCGGGGACCTGTTTTTT
j_call: TRBJ2-1; v_call: TRBV5-4; clone_size: -; d_call: TRBD2; cdr3_aa: CASSRGAGGLDEQFF; cdr3_nt: TGTGCCAGCAGCCGAGGAGCGGGAGGATTGGATGAGCAGTTCTTC
j_call: TRBJ2-5; v_call: TRBV20-1; clone_size: few; d_call: -; cdr3_aa: CSAPVLERGKETQYF; cdr3_nt: TGCAGTGCCCCGGTCCTAGAGAGGGGTAAAGAGACCCAGTACTTC
j_call: TRBJ2-3; v_call: TRBV6-1; clone_size: few; d_call: TRBD2; cdr3_aa: CASSDGVAGYRGQYF; cdr3_nt: TGTGCCAGCAGCGACGGGGTAGCGGGGTACCGTGGGCAGTATTTT
j_call: TRBJ2-3; v_call: TRBV5-1; clone_size: many; d_call: -; cdr3_aa: CASSLESGTDTQYF; cdr3_nt: TGCGCCAGCAGCTTGGAGTCAGGAACAGATACGCAGTATTTT
j_call: TRBJ1-5; v_call: TRBV7-9; clone_size: few; d_call: -; cdr3_aa: CASSLGRGQPQHF; cdr3_nt: TGTGCCAGCAGCTTAGGCCGGGGCCAGCCCCAGCATTTT
j_call: TRBJ2-2; v_call: TRBV9; clone_size: -; d_call: -; cdr3_aa: CASSVGAAANTGELFF; cdr3_nt: TGTGCCAGCAGCGTAGGGGCAGCCGCGAACACCGGGGAGCTGTTTTTT
j_call: TRBJ1-6; v_call: TRBV5-1; clone_size: few; d_call: -; cdr3_aa: CASSLLDSPLHF; cdr3_nt: TGCGCCAGCAGCTTGTTGGATTCACCCCTCCACTTT